One sample yielded the 16 T cell receptor beta chains listed below, sequenced in a study of cytomegalovirus exposure and HLA in healthy donors. This PCR relied on a set of 60 Vbeta primers and 13 Jbeta primers. The assay was immunoSEQ multiplex PCR, and TCRdb's table has in-frame clones only and misses some. The sample lists roughly 70,000 clones, almost 85% occurring once. The source material was PBMCs. The receptors stem from a man aged 18 to 30 in good health and CMV-seronegative.

The chain is built from TRBV28 and TRBJ1-1, with no clear D. In germline, CDR1 is MDHEN, CDR2 SYDVKM. Trimming cost V 7 bases and J 1 base, with 16 bases left between them. The CDR3 contains 15 residues. The CDR3, as DNA: TGTGCCAGCAAGATCTCCTGGGGAGCGAACACTGAAGCTTTCTTT. Protein: CASKISWGANTEAFF.

CDR3 amino acids: CASSPRQGGPTEQYF. The CDR3 DNA reads as TGTGCCAGCAGTCCGCGACAGGGGGGTCCTACGGAGCAGTACTTC. This chain links TRBV28 with TRBJ2-7; 9 nucleotides line up with TRBD1. Germline CDR1 reads MDHEN; CDR2 reads SYDVKM. Losses at the gene ends were 5 bases for V and 7 bases for J; bases not matched to a gene: 12. The CDR3 length is 15 residues.

The V and J genes are TRBV6-6 and TRBJ2-1; perhaps TRBD1 as D (6 bases). In germline, CDR1 is MNHNY, CDR2 SVGAGI (reference sequence). The CDR3 is 15 amino acids. V dropped 6 bases and J dropped 2 bases, with 14 bases sitting between them. CDR3 sequence: CASRTGTLTYNEQFF. Written as DNA, the CDR3 is TGTGCCAGCAGGACCGGGACACTCACCTACAATGAGCAGTTCTTC.

This clone occurred a few times. This rearrangement joins TRBV7-8 to TRBJ2-7; 7 positions agree with TRBD2. V was pared by 1 base and J by 2 bases, with 8 bases of the junction left unmatched. Germline loops: CDR1 SGHVS, CDR2 FQNEAQ. The CDR3 is 16 amino acids. The CDR3 sequence: CASSLGGLGLAYEQYF. For the CDR3, the DNA is TGTGCCAGCAGCTTAGGGGGACTCGGACTAGCCTACGAGCAGTACTTC.

The genes are TRBV10-3 and TRBJ2-1; D is unresolved. The CDR3 is made up of 14 amino acids. V lost 4 bases and J lost 0, with 7 bases in between. Per the germline V gene, CDR1 is ENHRY and CDR2 is SYGVKD. In DNA, the CDR3 is TGTGCCATCAGTGTCGATAGCTCCTACAATGAGCAGTTCTTC. Translated: CAISVDSSYNEQFF.

This chain joins TRBV4-3 and TRBJ2-1; 13 bases line up with TRBD2. CDR3 length: 18 amino acids. Losses at the gene ends were 4 bases for V and 0 bases for J; bases not matched to a gene: 6. CDR1 is LGHNA, CDR2 YSLEER, per germline. In DNA form, the CDR3 reads TGCGCCAGCAGCCGCGTGACTAGCGGGGGGTTCTCCTACAATGAGCAGTTCTTC. It yields the protein CASSRVTSGGFSYNEQFF.

The V and J genes are TRBV19 and TRBJ1-6; TRBD1 is a possible D gene (6 bases). From germline, CDR1 is LNHDA and CDR2 SQIVND (reference sequence). CDR3 length: 15 residues. Trimming cost V 0 bases and J 10 bases, with 13 bases left between them. CDR3 sequence: CASSIDRDTQSPLHF. The DNA of the CDR3 is TGTGCCAGTAGTATAGACCGGGACACTCAATCACCCCTCCACTTT.

The chain has TRBV7-8 and TRBJ2-5; weak D call: TRBD1 (6 bases). Trimming removed 5 bases at V and 5 bases at J, with 21 bases between. The CDR3 spans 16 residues. Looked up from germline, CDR1 is SGHVS and CDR2 is FQNEAQ. The CDR3, as DNA: TGTGCCAGCAGCAAGGACAGCGCCAAAGTCGTGGAGACCCAGTACTTC. Protein: CASSKDSAKVVETQYF.

The J gene is TRBJ1-3, the V gene TRBV15; 7 nucleotides line up with TRBD1. The CDR3 runs to 14 residues. Trimming at V came to 6 bases and at J to 6 bases, leaving 8 bases not matched to a gene. The germline CDR1 and CDR2 sequences are LNHNV and YYDKDF (reference sequence). DNA for the CDR3: TGTGCCACCAGGACGGGACAGAAGCTAAACACCATATATTTT. Amino acid sequence: CATRTGQKLNTIYF.

The V gene is TRBV7-3, the J gene TRBJ1-1; D may be TRBD1 (6 bases). Per the germline V gene, CDR1 is SGHTA and CDR2 is FQGTGA. This CDR3 has 13 residues. With 6 bases removed from V and 4 bases from J, the gap between germline ends came to 12 bases. CDR3 coding DNA: TGTGCCAGCAGAGATCAGGGGTCCACTGAAGCTTTCTTT. Protein sequence: CASRDQGSTEAFF. Full variable domain (remainder filled in from reference TRBV7-3 and TRBJ1-1): GAGVSQTPSNKVTEKGKYVELRCDPISGHTALYWYRQSLGQGPEFLIYFQGTGAADDSGLPNDRFFAVRPEGSVSTLKIQRTERGDSAVYLCASRDQGSTEAFFGQGTRLTVV.

The gene calls are TRBV28 and TRBJ1-2; TRBD1 agrees at 9 bases. V lost 5 bases and J lost 11; bases outside the gene matches: 9. The CDR3 extends over 13 amino acids. The germline gives CDR1 MDHEN, CDR2 SYDVKM. The CDR3 region is CASSMRDRVAYTF. The CDR3 region has the DNA TGTGCCAGCAGTATGCGGGACAGGGTAGCTTACACCTTC.

The chain uses TRBV6-4 and TRBJ2-7; 8 bases agree with TRBD1. The CDR3 is 16 residues long. Germline assignment: CDR1 MRHNA and CDR2 SNTAGT. V lost 3 bases and J lost 3; bases outside the gene matches: 10. The CDR3: CASSDPGQGGSYEQYF. CDR3 in DNA: TGTGCCAGCAGTGATCCCGGACAGGGCGGAAGCTACGAGCAGTACTTC.

The rearrangement uses TRBV21-1 and TRBJ2-5; TRBD1, the table's D call, was not compared with the DNA. TRBV21-1 is listed as a pseudogene. There are 13 residues in the CDR3. CDR3 protein: CASSNGQGETQYF. The CDR3 region has the DNA TGTGCCAGCAGCAACGGACAGGGAGAGACCCAGTACTTC.

This clone turned up a few times. V and J are TRBV29-1 and TRBJ1-4, with 8 bases fitting TRBD1. From germline, CDR1 is SQVTM and CDR2 ANQGSEA. This CDR3 contains 12 residues. The V gene end was trimmed by 4 bases and the J gene end by 7 bases; junction bases not matched to a gene: 2. The CDR3: CSVAGGREKLFF. DNA for the CDR3: TGCAGCGTTGCAGGGGGCCGTGAAAAACTGTTTTTT.

The chain joins TRBV10-3 to TRBJ1-2; D is possibly TRBD1 (6 bases). This CDR3 contains 14 residues. Germline assignment: CDR1 ENHRY and CDR2 SYGVKD. The ends were cut back, 5 bases at V and 4 bases at J, with 14 bases in the middle. Here the CDR3 reads CAISLEQGSYGYTF. Here the CDR3 DNA reads TGTGCCATCAGTCTAGAACAGGGCAGCTATGGCTACACCTTC.

V is TRBV5-5 and J is TRBJ2-5; D is unclear. Germline V lookup: CDR1 SGHKS, CDR2 YYEKEE (reference sequence). Trimming took off 6 bases at V and 2 bases at J, with 20 bases between the two ends. The CDR3 spans 16 residues. The DNA for the CDR3 is TGTGCCAGCACCCAAAACCGGCCTAACAGACAAGAGACCCAGTACTTC. Encoded protein: CASTQNRPNRQETQYF.